These 21 T cell receptor beta chains were sequenced from one sample in a study of cytomegalovirus exposure and HLA in healthy donors. With 60 Vbeta and 13 Jbeta primers, the PCR was carried out. The method was immunoSEQ multiplex PCR; TCRdb's version includes in-frame clones alone and lacks a portion of them. The sample has some 150,000 clones, about three quarters seen once. Sequencing was performed on PBMCs. The origin of the receptors is a male donor in good health and CMV-seronegative.

The V and J genes are TRBV9 and TRBJ2-1; D gene unclear. Germline-derived CDR1 and CDR2 are SGDLS and YYNGEE. The ends were cut back, 4 bases at V and 9 bases at J, with 17 bases in the middle. The CDR3 runs 14 residues. The CDR3 DNA sequence: TGTGCCAGCAGCCCCAAAATCTCAACCGGTGAGCAGTTCTTC. Translation: CASSPKISTGEQFF.

This clone was observed a single time. The V and J genes are TRBV10-3 and TRBJ2-1, with TRBD2 matching over 11 bases. Germline assignment: CDR1 ENHRY and CDR2 SYGVKD. With 3 bases clipped from V and 6 bases from J, the junction kept 4 bases outside the gene matches. The CDR3 is 15 residues long. The CDR3, as DNA: TGTGCCATCAGTGAATCTAGCGGGGGGTCCAATGAGCAGTTCTTC. The encoded protein is CAISESSGGSNEQFF.

V is TRBV6-5 and J is TRBJ1-1; D may be TRBD1 (6 bases). The V gene's germline CDR1 is MNHEY and CDR2 SVGAGI. The V and J ends lost 5 bases and 8 bases respectively, with 12 bases between them. This CDR3 is 12 amino acids long. The CDR3 DNA reads TGTGCCAGCAGTCCCACCGGGACAGAAGCTTTCTTT. Translating it yields CASSPTGTEAFF.

The chain has TRBV6-1 and TRBJ1-3; D is possibly TRBD1 (6 bases). From germline, CDR1 is MNHNS and CDR2 SASEGT. V dropped 2 bases and J dropped 9 bases, with 11 bases sitting between them. This CDR3 is built from 13 residues. The CDR3 DNA reads TGTGCCAGCAGTGAAACAGGGAGCGGCACCATATATTTT. Protein sequence: CASSETGSGTIYF.

There are a few counts of this clone. The V and J genes are TRBV6-1 and TRBJ1-1; tentatively, D is TRBD1 (6 bases). The CDR3 consists of 15 residues. V lost 2 bases to trimming and J lost 5 bases, with 15 bases between them. Germline V gives CDR1 MNHNS, CDR2 SASEGT. CDR3 in amino acids: CASSEKGDHGTEAFF. CDR3 sequence (DNA): TGTGCCAGCAGTGAAAAGGGGGACCATGGGACTGAAGCTTTCTTT.

The V call is TRBV5-4, the J call TRBJ2-7, with TRBD2 matching 15 bases. CDR3 length: 15 amino acids. Per germline, CDR1 SGHNT and CDR2 YYREEE (reference sequence). J was trimmed by 4 bases and V by 4 bases; bases with no gene match: 3. CDR3 DNA sequence: TGTGCCAGCAGCCAGGGACTAGCGGGGGGATACGAGCAGTACTTC. Translated: CASSQGLAGGYEQYF.

This chain uses TRBV9 with TRBJ1-6; possibly TRBD1 for D (6 bases). V lost 4 bases to trimming and J lost 9 bases, with 20 bases between them. Germline CDR1 and CDR2: SGDLS and YYNGEE. The CDR3 is 16 residues long. The CDR3 region is CASSPNPLQGPSPLHF. CDR3 coding DNA: TGTGCCAGCAGCCCAAACCCCCTACAGGGTCCTTCACCCCTCCACTTT.

The CDR3 nucleotides are TGTGCCAGCTCACCAAGACAGGGGGACACTGAAGCTTTCTTT. Its translation is CASSPRQGDTEAFF. The gene calls are TRBV18 and TRBJ1-1; 9 bases are a match to TRBD1. The CDR3 is 14 residues long. Per the germline V gene, CDR1 is KGHSH and CDR2 is LQKENI. The trim removed 2 bases at V and 3 bases at J, leaving 1 base unmatched.

The chain recombines TRBV4-3 with TRBJ2-5; 8 bases match TRBD1. The CDR3 is 16 amino acids. CDR1 LGHNA and CDR2 YSLEER come from the germline V gene. V lost 0 bases and J lost 5; bases outside the gene matches: 8. The CDR3 loop is CASSQDSGGKGETQYF. DNA of the CDR3: TGCGCCAGCAGCCAAGATTCAGGGGGCAAGGGTGAGACCCAGTACTTC.

This sequence joins TRBV5-1 and TRBJ2-2, with D maybe TRBD1 (5 bases). CDR1 is SGHRS and CDR2 is YFSETQ in the germline V gene. The ends were cut back, 4 bases at V and 4 bases at J, with 14 bases in the middle. The CDR3 loop spans 15 amino acids. CDR3 in DNA: TGCGCCAGCAGCCCCCAAAGGGGCGGCACCGGGGAGCTGTTTTTT. Its translation is CASSPQRGGTGELFF. The full variable domain, its missing parts supplied by reference TRBV5-1 and TRBJ2-2, is KAGVTQTPRYLIKTRGQQVTLSCSPISGHRSVSWYQQTPGQGLQFLFEYFSETQRNKGNFPGRFSGRQFSNSRSEMNVSTLELGDSALYLCASSPQRGGTGELFFGEGSRLTVL.

This chain connects TRBV14 to TRBJ1-1, with TRBD1 as a possible D gene (6 bases). Trimming cost V 5 bases and J 1 base, with 11 bases left between them. This CDR3 is built from 14 residues. Looked up from germline, CDR1 is SGHDN and CDR2 is FVKESK. The CDR3 protein is CASSARGQNTEAFF. In nucleotides, the CDR3 is TGTGCCAGCAGCGCAAGGGGACAGAACACTGAAGCTTTCTTT.

This clone was found a few times. This chain connects TRBV7-2 to TRBJ2-1; 13 nucleotides line up with TRBD2. This CDR3 has 17 residues. The V gene end was trimmed by 1 base and the J gene end by 4 bases; junction bases not matched to a gene: 4. CDR1 and CDR2 from the germline V gene are SGHTA and FQGNSA. The CDR3 sequence is CASSLGEGLAGYNEQFF. DNA for the CDR3: TGTGCCAGCAGCTTAGGGGAGGGACTAGCGGGGTACAATGAGCAGTTCTTC. Filled out from reference TRBV7-2 and TRBJ2-1, the complete variable domain reads GAGVSQSPSNKVTEKGKDVELRCDPISGHTALYWYRQSLGQGLEFLIYFQGNSAPDKSGLPSDRFSAERTGGSVSTLTIQRTQQEDSAVYLCASSLGEGLAGYNEQFFGPGTRLTVL.

V is TRBV5-1 and J is TRBJ2-1; 9 positions agree with TRBD2. This CDR3 region has 17 residues. Germline V lookup: CDR1 SGHRS, CDR2 YFSETQ. V shed 3 bases, J shed 6 bases, and the junction held 13 bases outside the gene matches. CDR3 DNA: TGCGCCAGCAGCTCCATGTCCGCGGGAGGGCCGGGCAATGAGCAGTTCTTC. Translating it yields CASSSMSAGGPGNEQFF.

This clone was detected a few times. J is TRBJ2-7 and V is TRBV4-1; D gene unclear. The V gene's germline CDR1 is MGHRA and CDR2 YSYEKL. Trimming pared 3 bases from V and 5 bases from J, leaving 8 bases between. CDR3 length: 12 amino acids. The CDR3 nucleotides are TGCGCCAGCAGCCATTTCACAGACGAGCAGTACTTC. Protein sequence: CASSHFTDEQYF.

The rearrangement links TRBV6-5 to TRBJ1-2, with a possible D match to TRBD1 (5 bases). Per the germline V gene, CDR1 is MNHEY and CDR2 is SVGAGI. The CDR3 length is 15 residues. V lost 5 bases and J lost 8, with 21 bases in between. CDR3 nucleotides: TGTGCCAGCAGTCCCGGAGGGGCGCGGGCCCGGGGCTACACCTTC. Its protein product is CASSPGGARARGYTF.

The J gene is TRBJ1-2, the V gene TRBV5-1; maybe TRBD1 (6 bases). The V and J ends lost 0 bases and 2 bases respectively, with 14 bases between them. The CDR3 loop spans 16 amino acids. The germline V gene encodes CDR1 SGHRS and CDR2 YFSETQ. CDR3 region: CASSLVNRADNYGYTF. The DNA for the CDR3 is TGCGCCAGCAGCTTGGTAAACAGGGCAGACAACTATGGCTACACCTTC.

Concerning this clone itself: The germline gene is not matched at one end of the junction; a read error may be the cause. The chain couples TRBV19 to TRBJ1-4; D is uncertain. Germline lookup yields CDR1 LNHDA and CDR2 SQIVND (reference sequence). The CDR3 sequence is 14 residues long. The CDR3 is CASSFPSTTTGLSF. CDR3 DNA sequence: TGTGCCAGTAGTTTTCCTTCCACCACGACGGGTCTGTCTTTT.

The rearrangement joins TRBV5-4 to TRBJ2-1; 7 positions match TRBD1. CDR3 length: 16 residues. Germline V lookup: CDR1 SGHNT, CDR2 YYREEE (reference sequence). V shed 0 bases, J shed 8 bases, and the junction held 11 bases outside the gene matches. The CDR3 sequence: CASSLETGVNRYEQFF. The DNA for the CDR3 is TGTGCCAGCAGCTTGGAAACAGGGGTTAATAGGTATGAGCAGTTCTTC.

V gene TRBV12-5 combines with J gene TRBJ2-3; TRBD2 aligns across 12 bases. Germline assignment: CDR1 LGHNT and CDR2 FRNRAP. J lost 0 bases, V lost 1 base, and 8 bases had no gene match. This CDR3 has 19 residues. Here the CDR3 reads CASGLATGLAGTSTDTQYF. CDR3 coding DNA: TGTGCTAGTGGTTTGGCCACCGGACTAGCGGGGACTAGCACAGATACGCAGTATTTT.

Only one count was recorded for this clone. The chain joins TRBV2 to TRBJ2-2; 8 bases fit TRBD1. Germline assignment: CDR1 SNHLY and CDR2 FYNNEI. The CDR3 runs 15 residues. J gave up 4 bases and V 5 bases, and 6 bases lay outside the gene matches. The DNA for the CDR3 is TGTGCCAGCAGTTTCGCTACAGGGGGCACCGGGGAGCTGTTTTTT. Translated: CASSFATGGTGELFF.

This chain connects TRBV5-6 to TRBJ2-7; TRBD1 matches at 10 bases. V was pared by 4 bases and J by 4 bases, with 5 bases of the junction left unmatched. Germline CDR1 reads SGHDT; CDR2 reads YYEEEE. The CDR3 spans 14 residues. The CDR3 coding sequence is TGTGCCAGCAGCGAGACAGGGGGCACGTACGAGCAGTACTTC. Residues: CASSETGGTYEQYF.